These T cell receptor beta chains were read from a single sample in a study of cytomegalovirus exposure and HLA in healthy donors. The repertoire was sequenced with immunoSEQ multiplex PCR; TCRdb's copy has only in-frame clones and lacks some. The sample has 150,000 to 180,000 clones, 70% to 85% seen once. The sequenced sample consisted of PBMCs. The source of these receptors is a man under 40 in good health and CMV-seronegative. Each CDR3 is given without its conserved first and last residue. Each record gives: V gene, J gene, clone size, CDR3 protein. Clone size, where shown, is once, few, many, or a class for clones that have expanded.

V: TRBV11-2; J: TRBJ2-7; size: -; CDR3: ASSFGQGPYEQY
V: TRBV19; J: TRBJ1-1; size: -; CDR3: ASSIGSGTEAF
V: TRBV19; J: TRBJ1-1; size: -; CDR3: ASISVEEAF
V: TRBV13; J: TRBJ2-3; size: -; CDR3: ASSPDGGEADTQY
V: TRBV2; J: TRBJ2-7; size: few; CDR3: ASSLGATYEQY
V: TRBV28; J: TRBJ2-2; size: -; CDR3: AGRSGGSNTGELF
V: TRBV5-1; J: TRBJ1-2; size: few; CDR3: ASSLDSYGYT
V: TRBV7-9; J: TRBJ2-2; size: -; CDR3: ASSLTGPGELF
V: TRBV6-5; J: TRBJ2-1; size: -; CDR3: ASSSEAYNEQF
V: TRBV6-1; J: TRBJ2-7; size: -; CDR3: ASSEALGGDEQY
V: TRBV7-9; J: TRBJ2-7; size: -; CDR3: SSSLIGRVGRISREQY
V: TRBV27; J: TRBJ1-3; size: -; CDR3: ASSYRTGGNTIY
V: TRBV6-5; J: TRBJ2-5; size: -; CDR3: ASKLSTGGVETQY
V: TRBV5-1; J: TRBJ2-2; size: -; CDR3: ASSFRDSNTGELF
V: TRBV13; J: TRBJ2-1; size: once; CDR3: ASSSRDFGSYNEQF
V: TRBV6-5; J: TRBJ2-1; size: -; CDR3: ASSYSRGADEQF
V: TRBV6-5; J: TRBJ1-6; size: -; CDR3: ASSQAHNSPLH
V: TRBV19; J: TRBJ2-3; size: -; CDR3: ASSIDQGKGTDTQY
V: TRBV29-1; J: TRBJ1-2; size: -; CDR3: SVAGVGSGGYGYP
V: TRBV4-2; J: TRBJ2-7; size: -; CDR3: ASSQDGPRAGLAGDEQY
V: TRBV28; J: TRBJ1-4; size: -; CDR3: ASSGGTAAEKLF
V: TRBV18; J: TRBJ2-3; size: -; CDR3: ASSPVTGGKDTQY
V: TRBV10-3; J: TRBJ2-7; size: -; CDR3: AASGVGGDSYEQY
V: TRBV7-9; J: TRBJ1-1; size: -; CDR3: ASSLQTEAF
V: TRBV7-2; J: TRBJ2-7; size: -; CDR3: ASSLGTYEQY
V: TRBV6-5; J: TRBJ1-2; size: -; CDR3: ASSYDRNGGYT
V: TRBV7-3; J: TRBJ2-3; size: -; CDR3: ASSLLAGGTDTQY
V: TRBV6-1; J: TRBJ2-2; size: -; CDR3: ASMVEQGAPGELF
V: TRBV14; J: TRBJ2-1; size: -; CDR3: ASSRTWEQF
V: TRBV7-8; J: TRBJ2-7; size: -; CDR3: ASSPRTGLSDEQY
V: TRBV4-3; J: TRBJ2-7; size: -; CDR3: ASSQDRDRVRLEQY
V: TRBV6-1; J: TRBJ2-3; size: -; CDR3: ASRQEFHTDTQY
V: TRBV4-3; J: TRBJ2-7; size: few; CDR3: ASSQEAGYEQY